This T cell receptor (beta chain) was found in a study of beta chain features in type 1 diabetes (dated by TCRdb to the late 2010s). A note on the overall study: Mean age, gender distribution, total cell number and subset yield were not different between patients and healthy donors. A total of 90 million to 140 million sorted cells were examined across all samples, and RNA yield correlated strongly with the number of cells per subset. In the study, TCRB repertoires of sorted circulating CD4+ T cell subsets from recently diagnosed type 1 diabetes patients were compared with those of matched healthy donors. Naive and central memory subsets were obtained from all 30 or so donors, but regulatory and stem cell-like memory subsets were isolated from only 8 patients and about 8 healthy donors. Overall study results and their limits: Fewer insertions and more nucleotide deletions at VDJ recombination sites were observed in patients with type 1 diabetes, implying thymic rearrangement abnormalities. Type 1 diabetes patients showed a moderate but significant shortening of TCRB CDR3 length in all four CD4+ subsets. The naive, central memory and regulatory TCRB repertoires appeared to resemble one another more closely among patients than among healthy donors. Because cDNA was sequenced instead of genomic DNA, highly expressing activated cells could be over-represented, though the groups showed no difference in activation or CD3 levels. Shorter templates might be favored by PCR, yet because patient and control samples were amplified and corrected together, any such skew would affect both groups equally. Only small numbers of individuals were included in the HLA sub-analyses, which left unresolved whether HLA type had any influence on TCRB rearrangement.

For this clone: Its antigen is unknown. One base away there is no much larger clone; base qualities are not given.

The CDR3 goes from the cysteine to the phenylalanine over 14 residues. Here the CDR3 DNA is all that survives: 42 bases in frame from base 1. CDR1 and CDR2 are read off the germline V gene as SGDLS and YYNGEE. V was cut back by 3 bases and J by 8 bases, leaving a gap of 14 bases between them. All of the isolated RNA was reverse transcribed with the High Capacity cDNA Reverse Transcription Kit, so expressed TCRB transcripts were sequenced. Deep immunoSEQ sequencing was performed on naive, central memory and regulatory T cell samples, with an average of approximately 4 million total reads per sample. Sorted cells were lysed in RLT buffer and RNA was extracted with DNase-treated RNeasy Micro or Mini kits, depending on cell number. Each cell subset was processed on its own to prevent cross-contamination, while patient and healthy donor samples were processed together. Using the immunoSEQ multiplex PCR, TCRB sequences were amplified from cDNA into 87-bp fragments spanning the CDR3 region. Amplicons were sequenced on the Illumina HiSeq platform. As for how the authors treated the data: PCR bias was corrected computationally using synthetic template baselines, and reads within Hamming distance 2 were collapsed, with unmergeable singletons discarded. Reads were aligned to IMGT to assign V, D and J genes, CDR3 length, and insertions or deletions at six rearrangement sites. Within each subset, clonotype counts were normalized to the number of sorted cells before true diversity and Gini coefficients were calculated with the tcR R package. Repertoire sharing was quantified using the overlap coefficient calculated on TCRB nucleotide sequences. Out-of-frame TCRB sequences from naive cells were analyzed to stand in for the pre-selection repertoire. The table was pulled from immuneACCESS by TCRdb, which kept in-frame rearrangements only. Such tables lose some clones; where checked, under half of the loss comes from unresolved V genes, and the rest has no known cause. V and J calls and clone size are copied from that table; D and trimming were computed from the DNA. This sample holds over 200,000 clones; around 9.9% were observed only once. The ten largest account for more than 0.015% of the sample.

Each donor gave one peripheral blood draw, approximately 110 mL on average, collected into heparinised tubes. Using a panel that included CD45RO, CCR7, CD25, CD127, CD95 and CD27, naive, central memory, regulatory and stem cell-like memory CD4+ T cells were sorted on a BD FACSAria II. All sorted populations exceeded 95% purity. Right away, PBMCs were isolated by Lymphoprep density gradient centrifugation and were stained directly, with no culture step. To minimize batch effects, samples were stained and sorted in pairs, one healthy donor with one patient per experiment. This receptor was identified in a man aged 25 to 40 with type 1 diabetes. Sequencing was performed on naive CD4+ T cells from blood. The cell subset or site label corresponds to: true naive CD4+ T cells. The chain uses TRBV9 and TRBJ2-2; the best D guess is TRBD2, with 6 bases matching. The DNA sequence reads TGTGCCAGCAGCGAGGACTATTCACAGGGGGAGCTGTTTTTT. It encodes CASSEDYSQGELFF.